These T cell receptor beta chains were read from a single sample in a study of cytomegalovirus exposure and HLA in healthy donors. Clones were read by immunoSEQ multiplex PCR, and TCRdb kept only the in-frame ones, dropping some. The sample shows 70,000 to 90,000 clones, about three quarters of them seen only once. Material for sequencing was PBMCs. The receptor source for this set is a male donor in good health and CMV-seropositive. Each CDR3 is given with its conserved first and last residue. A D gene is named only where the DNA matches it firmly. Clone size, where shown, is once, few, many, or a class for clones that have expanded.

>TRBD1|TRBJ2-7|TRBV5-1|-
CASRDQGARDEQYF
TGCGCCAGCAGGGATCAGGGGGCGCGAGACGAGCAGTACTTC
>-|TRBJ2-6|TRBV5-4|once
CASSLPRGAGANVLTF
TGTGCCAGCAGCTTGCCCAGGGGAGCTGGGGCCAACGTCCTGACTTTC
>TRBD1|TRBJ2-7|TRBV28|-
CASRDRGYEQYF
TGTGCCAGCAGGGACAGGGGGTACGAGCAGTACTTC
>TRBD1|TRBJ1-2|TRBV2|-
CASSEYAGDRYGYTF
TGTGCCAGCAGTGAATACGCTGGGGACAGGTATGGCTACACCTTC
>TRBD2|TRBJ2-1|TRBV5-4|-
CASSTKGTSRDNEQFF
TGTGCCAGCAGCACGAAAGGGACTAGCAGGGACAATGAGCAGTTCTTC
>-|TRBJ2-1|TRBV7-2|-
CASSLGGGVTYNEQFF
TGTGCCAGCAGCTTAGGTGGAGGAGTGACCTACAATGAGCAGTTCTTC
>TRBD1|TRBJ1-4|TRBV6-5|few
CASSETGLNEKLFF
TGTGCCAGCAGCGAGACAGGGCTTAATGAAAAACTGTTTTTT
>TRBD2|TRBJ2-1|TRBV30|once
CAWSWAAGNEQFF
TGTGCCTGGAGTTGGGCAGCGGGGAATGAGCAGTTCTTC
>TRBD2|TRBJ2-3|TRBV13|-
CASSLSGGTDTQYF
TGTGCCAGCAGCTTGAGCGGGGGCACAGATACGCAGTATTTT
>TRBD1|TRBJ1-5|TRBV6-5|-
CASSPAGTGIQPQHF
TGTGCCAGCAGTCCAGCCGGGACAGGGATTCAGCCCCAGCATTTT
>-|TRBJ2-3|TRBV27|-
CASSLSRRGFDTDTQYF
TGTGCCAGCAGTTTATCCCGTAGAGGTTTTGATACAGATACGCAGTATTTT
>-|TRBJ2-3|TRBV7-3|-
CASSLGASTDTQYF
TGTGCCAGCAGCTTGGGCGCTAGCACAGATACGCAGTATTTT
>TRBD1|TRBJ1-5|TRBV5-1|-
CASSPDRNQPQHF
TGCGCCAGCAGCCCGGACAGGAATCAGCCCCAGCATTTT
>TRBD2|TRBJ2-7|TRBV10-3|-
CAISAGLAGNSYEQYF
TGTGCCATCAGCGCCGGACTAGCGGGGAACTCCTACGAGCAGTACTTC
>TRBD1|TRBJ1-2|TRBV5-1|-
CASSLAGTGVDGYTF
TGCGCCAGCAGCTTAGCCGGGACAGGGGTTGATGGCTACACCTTC
>-|TRBJ1-3|TRBV30|few
CAWSTGSGNTIYF
TGTGCCTGGTCGACTGGCTCTGGAAACACCATATATTTT
>-|TRBJ1-1|TRBV11-3|-
CASSLGGTSNTEAFF
TGTGCCAGCAGCTTAGGTGGCACCTCGAACACTGAAGCTTTCTTT